This T cell receptor beta chain was profiled in a study of cytomegalovirus exposure and HLA in healthy donors. About this clone: The germline gene is not matched at one end of the junction; a read error may be the cause. Other DNA sequences within the sample encode an identical CDR3.

The primer mix had 60 Vbeta and 13 Jbeta primers. The assay was immunoSEQ multiplex PCR, and TCRdb's table has in-frame clones only and misses some. Seen here are 150,000 to 200,000 clones, more than 65% observed once, and the top ten hold 1.3%. Sequenced material: PBMCs. The sequence was collected from a woman aged 45 to 65 in good health and CMV-seronegative.

CDR3 loop: CASSVRGAGANVLTF. For the CDR3, the DNA is TGCGCCAGCAGCGTTAGGGGTGCTGGGGCCAACGTCCTGACTTTC. This chain connects TRBV7-9 to TRBJ2-6; possibly TRBD1 for D (5 bases). This CDR3 spans 15 amino acids. Germline CDR1 SEHNR, CDR2 FQNEAQ (reference sequence).